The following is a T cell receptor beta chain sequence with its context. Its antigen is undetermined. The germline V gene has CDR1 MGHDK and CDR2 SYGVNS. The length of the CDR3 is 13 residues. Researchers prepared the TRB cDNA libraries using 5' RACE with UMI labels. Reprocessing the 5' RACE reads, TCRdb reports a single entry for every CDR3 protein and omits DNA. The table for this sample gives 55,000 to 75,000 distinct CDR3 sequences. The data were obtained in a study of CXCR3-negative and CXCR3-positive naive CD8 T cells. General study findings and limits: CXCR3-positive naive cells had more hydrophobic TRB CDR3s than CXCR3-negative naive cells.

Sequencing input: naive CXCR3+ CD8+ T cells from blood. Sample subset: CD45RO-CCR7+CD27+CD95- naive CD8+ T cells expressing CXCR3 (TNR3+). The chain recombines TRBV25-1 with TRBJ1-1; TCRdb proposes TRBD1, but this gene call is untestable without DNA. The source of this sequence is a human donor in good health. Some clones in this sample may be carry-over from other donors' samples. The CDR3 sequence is CASSDTWDRGAFF.